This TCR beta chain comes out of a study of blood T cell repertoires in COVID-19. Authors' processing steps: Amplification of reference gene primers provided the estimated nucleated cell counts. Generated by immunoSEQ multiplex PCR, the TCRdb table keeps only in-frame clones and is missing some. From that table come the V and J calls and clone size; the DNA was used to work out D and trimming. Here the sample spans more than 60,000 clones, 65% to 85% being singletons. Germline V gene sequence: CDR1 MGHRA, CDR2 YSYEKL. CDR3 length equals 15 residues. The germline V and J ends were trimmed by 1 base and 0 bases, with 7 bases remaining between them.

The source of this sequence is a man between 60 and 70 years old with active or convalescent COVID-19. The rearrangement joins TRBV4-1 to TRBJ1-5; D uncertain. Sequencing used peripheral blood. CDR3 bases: TGCGCCAGCAGCCAAGGCCACAGTAGCAATCAGCCCCAGCATTTT. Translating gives CASSQGHSSNQPQHF.